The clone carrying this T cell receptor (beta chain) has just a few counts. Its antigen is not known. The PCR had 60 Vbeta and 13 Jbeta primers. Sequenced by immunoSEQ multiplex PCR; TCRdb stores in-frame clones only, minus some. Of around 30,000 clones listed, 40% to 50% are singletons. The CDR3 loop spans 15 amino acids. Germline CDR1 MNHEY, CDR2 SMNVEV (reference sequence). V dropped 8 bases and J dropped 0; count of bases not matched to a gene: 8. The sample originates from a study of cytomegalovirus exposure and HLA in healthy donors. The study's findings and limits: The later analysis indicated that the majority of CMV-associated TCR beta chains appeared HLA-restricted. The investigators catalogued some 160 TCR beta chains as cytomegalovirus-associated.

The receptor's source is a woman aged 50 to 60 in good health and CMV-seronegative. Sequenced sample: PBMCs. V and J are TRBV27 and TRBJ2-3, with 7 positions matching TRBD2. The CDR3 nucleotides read TGTGCCAGCGGGTCACTAGCGACTAGCACAGATACGCAGTATTTT. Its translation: CASGSLATSTDTQYF.